The 8 T cell receptor beta chains listed next were all sequenced from one sample in a study of blood T cell repertoires in COVID-19. The method was immunoSEQ multiplex PCR; TCRdb's version includes in-frame clones alone and lacks a portion of them. The table has 180,000 or so clones, about 87% seen once. Material: peripheral blood. The origin of the receptors is a man aged 40-55 years with active or convalescent COVID-19.

The chain has TRBV5-5 and TRBJ1-5; D not certain. Germline loops: CDR1 SGHKS, CDR2 YYEKEE (reference sequence). This CDR3 region has 14 residues. The V gene lost 4 bases and the J gene lost 2 bases, with 10 bases spanning the gap. Written as DNA, the CDR3 is TGTGCCAGCAGCCTTTCCTTAGGCAATCAGCCCCAGCATTTT. It specifies CASSLSLGNQPQHF.

The genes are TRBV27 and TRBJ2-7, with D possibly matching TRBD2 (5 bases). Germline CDR1 reads MNHEY; CDR2 reads SMNVEV (reference sequence). V lost 1 base to trimming and J lost 6 bases, with 19 bases between them. CDR3 length: 16 amino acids. CDR3 residues: CASSLYSGSGPGEQYF. The CDR3, as DNA: TGTGCCAGCAGTTTATATAGTGGGAGCGGACCCGGCGAGCAGTACTTC.

This chain joins TRBV6-5 and TRBJ2-7; 10 bases are a match to TRBD1. Trimming took 6 bases from V and 5 from J; bases not matched to a gene: 4. This CDR3 has 13 residues. Per the germline V gene, CDR1 is MNHEY and CDR2 is SVGAGI. The CDR3 nucleotides are TGTGCCAGCAGCCGGGACAGGGGTCACGAGCAGTACTTC. This sequence encodes CASSRDRGHEQYF.

The chain carries TRBV3-1 (or the pseudogene TRBV3-2) and TRBJ2-2; TRBD1 might be the D (6 bases). Germline V gene data show CDR1 as LGHDT and CDR2 as YNNKEL (reference sequence). The CDR3 consists of 16 residues. V dropped 5 bases and J dropped 4 bases, with 17 bases sitting between them. This CDR3 reads CASSIQGSTSTGELFF. The CDR3 DNA reads as TGTGCCAGCAGCATCCAGGGGTCTACATCCACCGGGGAGCTGTTTTTT.

The gene calls are TRBV5-4 and TRBJ1-1; D is unresolved. V was clipped by 4 bases and J by 8 bases, with 18 bases between them. In germline, CDR1 is SGHNT, CDR2 YYREEE (reference sequence). The CDR3 is 14 residues long. This CDR3 reads CASSPVAGYNEAFF. In DNA, the CDR3 is TGTGCCAGCAGCCCGGTGGCCGGGTATAACGAAGCTTTCTTT.

The rearrangement joins TRBV7-2 to TRBJ2-2; 8 bases match TRBD2. The CDR3 contains 16 residues. CDR1 and CDR2 from the germline V gene are SGHTA and FQGNSA. The junction had 8 bases not matched to a gene; V was cut back by 1 base and J by 7 bases. Written as DNA, the CDR3 is TGTGCCAGCAGCTTAGGGGTAGCGGGGCGAAGCGGGGAGCTGTTTTTT. This codes for CASSLGVAGRSGELFF.

The chain couples TRBV4-2 to TRBJ1-3, with 7 positions matching TRBD1. V lost 0 bases to trimming and J lost 0 bases; unmatched junction nucleotides: 8. From germline, CDR1 is LGHNA and CDR2 YNFKEQ. The CDR3 runs to 18 residues. CDR3 DNA sequence: TGTGCCAGCAGCCAAGATCTCCCCGGACAGGCCTCTGGAAACACCATATATTTT. This translates into CASSQDLPGQASGNTIYF.

The rearrangement uses TRBV6-1 and TRBJ1-1; D remains ambiguous. This CDR3 contains 15 residues. Germline V gene data show CDR1 as MNHNS and CDR2 as SASEGT. V lost 1 base and J 3 bases, leaving 12 bases between the germline ends. CDR3 in amino acids: CASSEVAGMDTEAFF. CDR3 nucleotides: TGTGCCAGCAGTGAAGTCGCAGGTATGGACACTGAAGCTTTCTTT.